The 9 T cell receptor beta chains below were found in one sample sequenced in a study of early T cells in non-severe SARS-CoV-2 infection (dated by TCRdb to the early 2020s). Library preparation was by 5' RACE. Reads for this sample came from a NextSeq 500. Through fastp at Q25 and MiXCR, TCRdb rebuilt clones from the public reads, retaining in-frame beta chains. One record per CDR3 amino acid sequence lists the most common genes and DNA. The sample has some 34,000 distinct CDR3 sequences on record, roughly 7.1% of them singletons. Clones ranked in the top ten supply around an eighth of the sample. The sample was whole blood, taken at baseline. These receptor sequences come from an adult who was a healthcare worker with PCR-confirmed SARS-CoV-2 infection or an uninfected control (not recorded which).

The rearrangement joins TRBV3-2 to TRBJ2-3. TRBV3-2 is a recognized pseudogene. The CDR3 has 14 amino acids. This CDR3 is CASSQEGMSDTQYF. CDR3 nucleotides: TGTGCCAGCAGCCAAGAGGGAATGTCAGATACGCAGTATTTT.

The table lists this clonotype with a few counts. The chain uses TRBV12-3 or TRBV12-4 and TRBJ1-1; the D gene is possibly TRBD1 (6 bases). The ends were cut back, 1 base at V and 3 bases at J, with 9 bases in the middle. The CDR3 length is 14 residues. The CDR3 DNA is TGTGCCAGCAGTTTAGTGACAGGCGACACTGAAGCTTTCTTT. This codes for CASSLVTGDTEAFF.

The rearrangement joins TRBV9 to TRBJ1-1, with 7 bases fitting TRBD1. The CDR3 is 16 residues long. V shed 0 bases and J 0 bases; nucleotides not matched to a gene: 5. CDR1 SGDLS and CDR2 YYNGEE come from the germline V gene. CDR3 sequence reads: CASSVAPGQMNTEAFF. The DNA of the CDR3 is TGTGCCAGCAGCGTAGCCCCGGGACAGATGAACACTGAAGCTTTCTTT.

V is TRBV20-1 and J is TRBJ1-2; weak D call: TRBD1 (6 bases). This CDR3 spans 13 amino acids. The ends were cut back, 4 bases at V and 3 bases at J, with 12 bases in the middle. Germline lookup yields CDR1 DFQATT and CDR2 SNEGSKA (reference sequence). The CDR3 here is CSATPDSDYGYTF. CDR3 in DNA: TGCAGTGCTACACCGGACAGCGACTATGGCTACACCTTC.

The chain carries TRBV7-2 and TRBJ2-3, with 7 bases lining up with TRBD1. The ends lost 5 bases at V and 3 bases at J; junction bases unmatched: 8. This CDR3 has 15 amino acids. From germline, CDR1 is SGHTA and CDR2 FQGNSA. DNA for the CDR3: TGTGCCAGCAGCACCAGACAGGGCTCGACAGATACGCAGTATTTT. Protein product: CASSTRQGSTDTQYF.

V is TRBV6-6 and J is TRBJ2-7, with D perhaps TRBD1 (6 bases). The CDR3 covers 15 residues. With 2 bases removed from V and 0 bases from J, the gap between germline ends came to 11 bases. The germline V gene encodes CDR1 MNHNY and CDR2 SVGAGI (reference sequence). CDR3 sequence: CASSYQGRSSYEQYV. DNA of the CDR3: TGTGCCAGCAGTTACCAGGGGCGCAGCTCCTACGAGCAGTACGTC.

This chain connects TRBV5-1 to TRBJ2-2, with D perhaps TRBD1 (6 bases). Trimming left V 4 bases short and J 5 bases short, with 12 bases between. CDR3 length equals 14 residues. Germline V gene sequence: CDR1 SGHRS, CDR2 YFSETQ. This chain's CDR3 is CASSLGHQTGELFF. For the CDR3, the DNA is TGCGCCAGCAGCCTGGGACATCAGACCGGGGAGCTGTTTTTT. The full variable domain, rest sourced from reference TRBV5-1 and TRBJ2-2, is KAGVTQTPRYLIKTRGQQVTLSCSPISGHRSVSWYQQTPGQGLQFLFEYFSETQRNKGNFPGRFSGRQFSNSRSEMNVSTLELGDSALYLCASSLGHQTGELFFGEGSRLTVL.

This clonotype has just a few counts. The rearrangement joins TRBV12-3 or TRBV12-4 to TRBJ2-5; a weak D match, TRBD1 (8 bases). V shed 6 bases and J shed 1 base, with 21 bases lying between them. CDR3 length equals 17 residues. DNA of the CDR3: TGTGCCAGCAGCCCAACCCTACAGGGGGGGATCCAAGAGACCCAGTACTTC. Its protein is CASSPTLQGGIQETQYF.

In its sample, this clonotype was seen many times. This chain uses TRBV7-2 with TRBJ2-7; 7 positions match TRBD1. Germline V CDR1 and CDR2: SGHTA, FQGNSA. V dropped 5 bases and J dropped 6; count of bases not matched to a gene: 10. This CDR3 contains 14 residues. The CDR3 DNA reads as TGTGCCAGCAGCCCCGTAGGGGGCCCTTCCGAGCAGTACGTC. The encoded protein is CASSPVGGPSEQYV.